This T cell receptor beta chain was found in a study of OX40 agonist ivuxolimab in advanced cancers. Study summary: Three patients responded partially, comprising one with hepatocellular carcinoma and two with cutaneous melanoma.

Study results and limitations: Among the lowest levels of clonal expansion were found in partial responders at 0.1-3.0 mg/kg. The authors did not determine the antigen specificity of the expanded peripheral T cells.

This table comes from immunoSEQ multiplex PCR, and its TCRdb copy is limited to in-frame clones, with some not included. The sample comprises more than 70,000 clones, approximately 91% of which are singletons, and under 0.35% rests with the top ten. With V trimmed by 5 bases and J by 8 bases, 14 bases remained unmatched. The CDR3 runs 15 residues. CDR1 is MDHEN and CDR2 is SYDVKM in the germline V gene. With regard to this clone: Its target is not known.

The TCR was taken from an adult with an advanced solid tumor such as melanoma, head and neck, liver or kidney cancer. This specimen consisted of CD4+ or CD8+ T cells sorted from blood, obtained in a trial of the OX40 agonist ivuxolimab. This sequence joins TRBV28 and TRBJ1-2; 7 bases line up with TRBD1. The DNA for the CDR3 is TGTGCCAGCAGTCCAAACACAGGGGCGCGCCGGGGCTACACCTTC. It yields the protein CASSPNTGARRGYTF.